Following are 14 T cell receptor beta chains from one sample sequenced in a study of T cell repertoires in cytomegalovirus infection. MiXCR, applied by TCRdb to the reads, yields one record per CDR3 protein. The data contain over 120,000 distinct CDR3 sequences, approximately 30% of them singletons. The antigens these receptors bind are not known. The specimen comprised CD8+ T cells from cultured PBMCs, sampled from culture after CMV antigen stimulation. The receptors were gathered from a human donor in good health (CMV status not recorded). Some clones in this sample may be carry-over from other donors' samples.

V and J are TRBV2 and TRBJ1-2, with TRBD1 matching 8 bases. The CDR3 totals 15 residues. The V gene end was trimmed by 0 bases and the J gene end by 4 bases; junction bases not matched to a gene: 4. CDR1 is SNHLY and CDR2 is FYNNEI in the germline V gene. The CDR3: CASSEASGGFYGYTF. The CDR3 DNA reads TGTGCCAGCAGTGAAGCTTCAGGGGGCTTCTATGGCTACACCTTC.

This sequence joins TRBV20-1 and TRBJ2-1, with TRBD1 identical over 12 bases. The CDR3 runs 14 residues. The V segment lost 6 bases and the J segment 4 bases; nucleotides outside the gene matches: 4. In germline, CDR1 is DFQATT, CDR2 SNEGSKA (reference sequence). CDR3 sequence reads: CSAKGQGAYNEQFF. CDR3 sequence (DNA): TGCAGTGCAAAGGGACAGGGGGCTTACAATGAGCAGTTCTTC.

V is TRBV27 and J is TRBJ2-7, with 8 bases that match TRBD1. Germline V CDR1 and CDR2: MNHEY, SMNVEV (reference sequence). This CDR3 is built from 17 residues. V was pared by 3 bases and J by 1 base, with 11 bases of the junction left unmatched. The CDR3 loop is CASSFSSSRDRSYEQYF. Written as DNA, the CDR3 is TGTGCCAGCAGTTTCTCGTCCTCCCGGGACAGGTCCTACGAGCAGTACTTC.

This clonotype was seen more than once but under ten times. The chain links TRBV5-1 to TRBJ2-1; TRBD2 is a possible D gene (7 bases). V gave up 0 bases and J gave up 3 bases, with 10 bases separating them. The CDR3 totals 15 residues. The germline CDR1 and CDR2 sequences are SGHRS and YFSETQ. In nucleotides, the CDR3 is TGCGCCAGCAGCTTGGCCGGGGGGCACTACAATGAGCAGTTCTTC. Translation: CASSLAGGHYNEQFF. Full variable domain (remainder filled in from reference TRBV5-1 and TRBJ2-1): KAGVTQTPRYLIKTRGQQVTLSCSPISGHRSVSWYQQTPGQGLQFLFEYFSETQRNKGNFPGRFSGRQFSNSRSEMNVSTLELGDSALYLCASSLAGGHYNEQFFGPGTRLTVL.

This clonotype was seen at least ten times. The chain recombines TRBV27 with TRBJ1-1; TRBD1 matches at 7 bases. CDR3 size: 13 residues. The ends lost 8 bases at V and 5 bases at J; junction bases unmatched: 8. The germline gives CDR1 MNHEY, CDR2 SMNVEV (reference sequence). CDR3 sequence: CASSWGRGTEAFF. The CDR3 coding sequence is TGTGCCAGCTCATGGGGCAGGGGGACTGAAGCTTTCTTT.

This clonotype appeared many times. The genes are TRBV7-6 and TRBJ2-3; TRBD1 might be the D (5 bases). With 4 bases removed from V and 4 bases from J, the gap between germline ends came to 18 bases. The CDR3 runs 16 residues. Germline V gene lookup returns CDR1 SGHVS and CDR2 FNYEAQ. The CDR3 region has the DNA TGTGCCAGCAGCTCCTTGGGGCAGGGATATTCAGATACGCAGTATTTT. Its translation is CASSSLGQGYSDTQYF.

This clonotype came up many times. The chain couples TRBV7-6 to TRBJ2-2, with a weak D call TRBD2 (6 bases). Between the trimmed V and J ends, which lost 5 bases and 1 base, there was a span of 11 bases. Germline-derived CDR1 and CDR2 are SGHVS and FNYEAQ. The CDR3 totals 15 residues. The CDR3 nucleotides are TGTGCCAGCAGCCCCGTGCGGGGGAACACCGGGGAGCTGTTTTTT. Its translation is CASSPVRGNTGELFF.

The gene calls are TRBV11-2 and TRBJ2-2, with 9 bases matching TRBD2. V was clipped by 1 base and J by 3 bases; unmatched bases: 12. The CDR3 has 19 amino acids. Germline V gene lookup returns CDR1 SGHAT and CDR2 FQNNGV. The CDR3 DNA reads TGTGCCAGCAGCTTAGGTCTCGGGCGGGGGGGCCGGGACACCGGGGAGCTGTTTTTT. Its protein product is CASSLGLGRGGRDTGELFF.

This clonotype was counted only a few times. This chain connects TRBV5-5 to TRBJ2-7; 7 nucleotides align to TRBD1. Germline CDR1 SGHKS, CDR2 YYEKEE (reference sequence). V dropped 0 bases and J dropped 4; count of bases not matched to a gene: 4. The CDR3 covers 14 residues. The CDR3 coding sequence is TGTGCCAGCAGCTTGGAGGGGACAGAATACGAGCAGTACTTC. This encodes CASSLEGTEYEQYF.

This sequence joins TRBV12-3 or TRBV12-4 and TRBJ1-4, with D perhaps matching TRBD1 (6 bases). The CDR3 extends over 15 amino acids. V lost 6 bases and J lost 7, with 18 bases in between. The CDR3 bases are TGTGCCAGCAGGGCACAGGGAGGTCGCGGTGAAAAACTGTTTTTT. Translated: CASRAQGGRGEKLFF.

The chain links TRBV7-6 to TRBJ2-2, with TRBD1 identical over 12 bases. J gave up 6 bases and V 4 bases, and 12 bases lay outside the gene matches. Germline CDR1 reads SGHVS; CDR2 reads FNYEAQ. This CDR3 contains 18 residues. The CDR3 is CASSSIPAGQGAAGELFF. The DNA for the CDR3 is TGTGCCAGCAGCTCCATACCCGCGGGACAGGGGGCTGCCGGGGAGCTGTTTTTT.

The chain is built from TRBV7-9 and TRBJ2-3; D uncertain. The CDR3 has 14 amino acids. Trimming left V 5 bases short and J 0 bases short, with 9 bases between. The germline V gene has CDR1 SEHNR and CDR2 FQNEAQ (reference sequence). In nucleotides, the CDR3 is TGTGCCAGCAGCGAGACGTCTAGCACAGATACGCAGTATTTT. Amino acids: CASSETSSTDTQYF.

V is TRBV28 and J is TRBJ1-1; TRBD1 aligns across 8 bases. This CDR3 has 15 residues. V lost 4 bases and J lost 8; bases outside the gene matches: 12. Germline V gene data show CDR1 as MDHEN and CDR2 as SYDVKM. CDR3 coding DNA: TGTGCCAGCAGTTGGTGGACAGGGACAACATCGGAAGCTTTCTTT. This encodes CASSWWTGTTSEAFF.

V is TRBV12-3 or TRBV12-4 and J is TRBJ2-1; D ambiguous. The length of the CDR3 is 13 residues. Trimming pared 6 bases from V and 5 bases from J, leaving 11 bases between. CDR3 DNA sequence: TGTGCCAGCAGCCCTCCGCGAGACAATGAGCAGTTCTTC. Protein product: CASSPPRDNEQFF.